This T cell receptor (beta chain) was sequenced for a study of early T cells in non-severe SARS-CoV-2 infection. Study overall: Chains stayed unpaired after sequencing of bulk RNA from unsorted whole blood.

A remark on this clonotype: The antigen is undetermined.

Study-wide results and caveats: Anti-spike CD8 responses were favored in VDJdb matching, and private and CD4 specificities were missed.

Molecules of cDNA were individually given unique molecular identifiers that were attached to them. TCRdb reprocessed the 5' RACE reads with MiXCR, giving one entry per CDR3 protein. The profile shows 80,000 or so distinct CDR3 sequences, 11% of them singletons. The CDR3 has 13 amino acids. The V end lost 2 bases, the J end lost 3 bases, and 6 bases lay between the germline ends. The sequence was obtained from an adult who was a healthcare worker with PCR-confirmed SARS-CoV-2 infection or an uninfected control (not recorded which). V is TRBV12-3 or TRBV12-4 and J is TRBJ2-3; the D is unclear. Sample: whole blood, taken at baseline. The CDR3 reads CASSLMGTDTQYF. CDR3 bases: TGTGCCAGCAGTTTAATGGGGACAGATACGCAGTATTTT.